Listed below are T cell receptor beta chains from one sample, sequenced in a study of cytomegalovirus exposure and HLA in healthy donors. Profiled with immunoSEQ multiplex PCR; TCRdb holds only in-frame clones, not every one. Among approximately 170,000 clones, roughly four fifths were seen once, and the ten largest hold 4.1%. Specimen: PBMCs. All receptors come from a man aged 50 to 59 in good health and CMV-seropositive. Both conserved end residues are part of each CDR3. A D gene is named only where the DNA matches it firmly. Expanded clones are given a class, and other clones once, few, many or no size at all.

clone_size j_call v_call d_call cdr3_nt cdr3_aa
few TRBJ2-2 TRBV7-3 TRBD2 TGTGCCAGCAGACCCGCGGGAGGCCGGACCGGGGAGCTGTTTTTT CASRPAGGRTGELFF
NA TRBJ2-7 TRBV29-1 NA TGCAGCGTTGAGGGGGGGCCTTACGAGCAGTACTTC CSVEGGPYEQYF
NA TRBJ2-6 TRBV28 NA TGTGCCAGCACCCCGGGAGGGGGCGGTGGGGCCAACGTCCTGACTTTC CASTPGGGGGANVLTF
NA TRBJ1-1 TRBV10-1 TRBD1 TGCGCCAGCGTTTCTGGACAGGGAGCAGGTGGGGGCACTGAAGCTTTCTTT CASVSGQGAGGGTEAFF
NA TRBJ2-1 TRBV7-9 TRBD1 TGTGCCAGCAGCACAACCGTGACAGGGCGGGTCTCCTACAATGAGCAGTTCTTC CASSTTVTGRVSYNEQFF
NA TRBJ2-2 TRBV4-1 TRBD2 TGCGCCAGCAGCGACAGCGGGAGCGTCGGGGAGCTGTTTTTT CASSDSGSVGELFF
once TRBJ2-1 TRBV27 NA TGTGCCAGCAGTACAGGGTATAAGGCATACGATGAGCAGTTCTTC CASSTGYKAYDEQFF
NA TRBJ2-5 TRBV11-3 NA TGTGCCAGCAGCTTACCAAGGGGGGACAGTAAGACCCAGTACTTC CASSLPRGDSKTQYF
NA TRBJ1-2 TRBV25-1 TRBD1 TGTGCCAGCAGTGAGGGACAGGGTGGCTACACCTTC CASSEGQGGYTF
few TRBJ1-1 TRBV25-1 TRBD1 TGTGCCAGCAGTGGACGCAGGGGGCCGGCCACTGAAGCTTTCTTT CASSGRRGPATEAFF
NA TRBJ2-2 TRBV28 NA TGTGCCAGCAGTTTCACCGTCGGCGGGGAGCTGTTTTTT CASSFTVGGELFF
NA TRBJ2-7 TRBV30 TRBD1 TGTGCCTGGAGTACCTGGGACAGATCCTACGAGCAGTACTTC CAWSTWDRSYEQYF
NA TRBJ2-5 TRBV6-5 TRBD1 TGTGCCAGCAGTTACTCATACGACAGGGTCCAAGAGACCCAGTACTTC CASSYSYDRVQETQYF